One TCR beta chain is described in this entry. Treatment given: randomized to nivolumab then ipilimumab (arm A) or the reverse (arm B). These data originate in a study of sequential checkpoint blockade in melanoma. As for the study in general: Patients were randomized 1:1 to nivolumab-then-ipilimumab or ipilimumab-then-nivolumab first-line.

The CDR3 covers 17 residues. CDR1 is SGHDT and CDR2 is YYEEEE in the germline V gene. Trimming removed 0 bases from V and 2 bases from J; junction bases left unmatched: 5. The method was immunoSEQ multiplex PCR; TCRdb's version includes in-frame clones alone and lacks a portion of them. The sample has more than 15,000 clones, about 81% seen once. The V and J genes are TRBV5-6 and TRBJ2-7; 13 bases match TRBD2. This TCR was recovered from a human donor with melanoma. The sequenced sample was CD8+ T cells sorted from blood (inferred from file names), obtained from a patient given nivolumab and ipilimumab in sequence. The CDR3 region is CASSLVAGLAGTYEQYF. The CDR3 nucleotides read TGTGCCAGCAGCTTGGTCGCGGGACTAGCGGGGACCTACGAGCAGTACTTC.